The present entry profiles one T cell receptor beta chain with its context. The target antigen is unknown. This specimen comes from a study of cytomegalovirus exposure and HLA in healthy donors. Whole-study results and caveats: Of the V segments, some could not be distinguished, including TRBV6-2 and TRBV6-3, and were excluded. Sequencing artifact likely explains a cluster of highly shared sequence variants. Presence/absence analysis assumed near-uniform sequencing depth across donors.

V shed 5 bases, J shed 7 bases, and the junction held 4 bases outside the gene matches. This CDR3 contains 13 residues. CDR1 and CDR2 from the germline V gene are SEHNR and FQNEAQ (reference sequence). PCR used 60 Vbeta primers and 13 Jbeta primers. Per the study methods: Later, tens of millions of unique TCR beta chains were counted in an analysis, and approximately 10 million of them were shared. Libraries were prepared by immunoSEQ multiplex PCR; TCRdb keeps only in-frame clonotypes and omits some of them. The V and J calls and the clone size are those of that table, but D and trimming were determined from the DNA. The sample records over 200,000 clones, approximately 78% being singletons.

The TCR originated in a male donor in good health and CMV-seronegative. Sequencing was performed on PBMCs. This rearrangement joins TRBV7-9 to TRBJ2-5; 10 positions agree with TRBD2. The CDR3 loop reads CASSAVAGGTQYF. DNA of the CDR3: TGTGCCAGCAGCGCCGTAGCGGGAGGGACCCAGTACTTC.